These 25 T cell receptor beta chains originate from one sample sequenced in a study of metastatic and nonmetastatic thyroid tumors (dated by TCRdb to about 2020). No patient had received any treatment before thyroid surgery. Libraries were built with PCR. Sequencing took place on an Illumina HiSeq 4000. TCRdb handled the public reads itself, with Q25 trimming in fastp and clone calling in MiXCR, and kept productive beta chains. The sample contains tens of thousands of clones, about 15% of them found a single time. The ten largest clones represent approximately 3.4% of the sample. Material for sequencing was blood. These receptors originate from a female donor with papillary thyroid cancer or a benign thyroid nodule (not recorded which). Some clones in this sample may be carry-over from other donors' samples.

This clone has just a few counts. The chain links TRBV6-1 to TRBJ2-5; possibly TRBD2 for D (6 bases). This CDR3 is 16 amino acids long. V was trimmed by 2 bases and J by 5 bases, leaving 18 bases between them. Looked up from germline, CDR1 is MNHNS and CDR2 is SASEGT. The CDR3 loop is CASSELHRGRKETQYF. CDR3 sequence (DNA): TGTGCCAGCAGTGAACTACATAGAGGGAGGAAGGAGACCCAGTACTTC.

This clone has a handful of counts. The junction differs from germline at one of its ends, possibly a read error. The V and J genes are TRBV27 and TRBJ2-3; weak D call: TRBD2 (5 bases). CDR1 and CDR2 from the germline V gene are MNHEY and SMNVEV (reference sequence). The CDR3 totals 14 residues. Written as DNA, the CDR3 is TGCGCCAGCAGGTCTTTTAGGGAGTCATATACGCAGTATTTT. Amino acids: CASRSFRESYTQYF.

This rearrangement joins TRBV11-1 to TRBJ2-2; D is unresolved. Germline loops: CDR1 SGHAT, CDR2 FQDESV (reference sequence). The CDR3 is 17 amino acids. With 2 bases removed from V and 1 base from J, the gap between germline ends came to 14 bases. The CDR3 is CASSLRKGGLNTGELFF. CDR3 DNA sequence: TGTGCCAGCAGCTTAAGAAAGGGCGGCTTGAACACCGGGGAGCTGTTTTTT.

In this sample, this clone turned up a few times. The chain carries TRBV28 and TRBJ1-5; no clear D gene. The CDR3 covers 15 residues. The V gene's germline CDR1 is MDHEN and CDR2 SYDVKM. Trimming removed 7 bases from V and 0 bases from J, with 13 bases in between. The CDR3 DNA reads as TGTGCCAGCACCTGTAGTGGGGTTAGCAATCAGCCCCAGCATTTT. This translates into CASTCSGVSNQPQHF.

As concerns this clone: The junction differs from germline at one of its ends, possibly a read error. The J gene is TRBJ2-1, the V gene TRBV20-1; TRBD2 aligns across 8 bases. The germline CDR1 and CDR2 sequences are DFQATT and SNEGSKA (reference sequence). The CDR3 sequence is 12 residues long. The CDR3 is CSARTSSSLCVF. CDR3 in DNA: TGCAGTGCACGGACTAGCAGTAGTCTTTGCGTCTTC.

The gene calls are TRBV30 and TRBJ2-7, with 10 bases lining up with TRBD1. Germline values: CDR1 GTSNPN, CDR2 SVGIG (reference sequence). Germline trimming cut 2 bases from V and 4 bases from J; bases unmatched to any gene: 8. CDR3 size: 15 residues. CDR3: CAWSLRDRGGYEQYF. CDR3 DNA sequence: TGTGCCTGGAGTTTACGGGACAGGGGCGGTTACGAGCAGTACTTC.

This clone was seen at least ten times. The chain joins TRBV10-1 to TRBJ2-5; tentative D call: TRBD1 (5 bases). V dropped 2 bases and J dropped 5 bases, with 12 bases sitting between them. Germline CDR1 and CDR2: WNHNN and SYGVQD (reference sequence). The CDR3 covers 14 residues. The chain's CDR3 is CASSENPWGETQYF. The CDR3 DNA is TGCGCCAGCAGTGAGAACCCCTGGGGCGAGACCCAGTACTTC.

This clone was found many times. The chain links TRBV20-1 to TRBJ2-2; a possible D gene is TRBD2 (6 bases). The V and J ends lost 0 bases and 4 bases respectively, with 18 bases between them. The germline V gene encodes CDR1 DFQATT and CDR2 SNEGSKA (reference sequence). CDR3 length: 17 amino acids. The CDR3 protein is CSARDPGTGVGTGELFF. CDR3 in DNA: TGCAGTGCTAGAGATCCGGGAACGGGGGTGGGCACCGGGGAGCTGTTTTTT.

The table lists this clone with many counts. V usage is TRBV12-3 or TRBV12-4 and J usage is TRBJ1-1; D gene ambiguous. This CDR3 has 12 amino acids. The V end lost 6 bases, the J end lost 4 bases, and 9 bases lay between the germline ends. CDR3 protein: CASRAAVTEAFF. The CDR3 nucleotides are TGTGCCAGCAGGGCCGCAGTCACTGAAGCTTTCTTT.

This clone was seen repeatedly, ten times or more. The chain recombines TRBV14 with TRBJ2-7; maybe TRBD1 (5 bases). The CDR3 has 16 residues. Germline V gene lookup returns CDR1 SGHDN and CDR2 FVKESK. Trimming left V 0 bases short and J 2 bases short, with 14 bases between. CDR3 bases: TGTGCCAGCAGCCAAGATGGCAAGGACACGCCCTACGAGCAGTACTTC. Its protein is CASSQDGKDTPYEQYF.

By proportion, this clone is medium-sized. The CDR3 coding sequence is TGTGCCAGCAGTGAGTATGCGGCAGATCGCTACGAGCAGTACTTC. This translates into CASSEYAADRYEQYF. V is TRBV6-1 and J is TRBJ2-7, with no clear D. V lost 3 bases and J 3 bases, leaving 15 bases between the germline ends. This CDR3 region has 15 residues. Germline V CDR1 and CDR2: MNHNS, SASEGT.

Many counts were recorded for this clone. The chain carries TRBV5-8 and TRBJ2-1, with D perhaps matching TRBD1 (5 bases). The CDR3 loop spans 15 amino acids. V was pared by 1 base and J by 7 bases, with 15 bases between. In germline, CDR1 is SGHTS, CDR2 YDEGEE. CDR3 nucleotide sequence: TGTGCCAGCAGCTTGCGTACCCTCAGGGCAAATGAGCAGTTCTTC. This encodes CASSLRTLRANEQFF.

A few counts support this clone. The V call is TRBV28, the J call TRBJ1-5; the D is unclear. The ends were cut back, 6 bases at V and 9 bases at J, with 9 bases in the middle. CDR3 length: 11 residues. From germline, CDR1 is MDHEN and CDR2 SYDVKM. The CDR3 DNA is TGTGCCAGCAGCTCAACGTGGCCCCAGCATTTT. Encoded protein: CASSSTWPQHF.

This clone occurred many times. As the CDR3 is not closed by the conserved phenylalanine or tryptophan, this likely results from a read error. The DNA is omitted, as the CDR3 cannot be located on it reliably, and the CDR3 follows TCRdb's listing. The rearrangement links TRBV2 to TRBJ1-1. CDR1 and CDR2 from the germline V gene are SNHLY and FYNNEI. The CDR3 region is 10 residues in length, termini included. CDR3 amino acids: CASSEGTSFL.

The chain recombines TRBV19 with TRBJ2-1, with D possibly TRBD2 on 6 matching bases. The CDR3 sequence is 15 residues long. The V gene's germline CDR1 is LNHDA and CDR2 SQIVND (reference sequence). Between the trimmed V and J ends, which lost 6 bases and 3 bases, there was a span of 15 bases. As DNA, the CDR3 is TGTGCCAGTAGAGAACCGGGACTCGACTACAATGAGCAGTTCTTC. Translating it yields CASREPGLDYNEQFF.

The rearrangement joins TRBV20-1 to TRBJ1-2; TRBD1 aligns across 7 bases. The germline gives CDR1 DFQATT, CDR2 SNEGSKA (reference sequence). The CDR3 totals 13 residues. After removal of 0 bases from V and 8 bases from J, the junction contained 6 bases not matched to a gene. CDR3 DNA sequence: TGCAGTGCTAGAGATGACAGGGTGCTGGGCTACACCTTC. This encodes CSARDDRVLGYTF.

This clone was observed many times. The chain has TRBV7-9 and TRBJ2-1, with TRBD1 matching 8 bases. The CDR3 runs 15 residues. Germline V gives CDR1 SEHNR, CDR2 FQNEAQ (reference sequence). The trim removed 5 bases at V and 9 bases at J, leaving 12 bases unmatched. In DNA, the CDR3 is TGTGCCAGCAGCCCCCGTGGGCAGGGGGCTTTTGAGCAGTTCTTC. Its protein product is CASSPRGQGAFEQFF.

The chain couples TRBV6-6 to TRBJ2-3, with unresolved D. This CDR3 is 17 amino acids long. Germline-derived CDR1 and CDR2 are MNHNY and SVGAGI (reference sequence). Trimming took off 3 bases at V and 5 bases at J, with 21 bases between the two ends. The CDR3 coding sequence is TGTGCCAGCAGTTATGGTTTTAGAGGAACCCCAGGAGATACGCAGTATTTT. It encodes CASSYGFRGTPGDTQYF.

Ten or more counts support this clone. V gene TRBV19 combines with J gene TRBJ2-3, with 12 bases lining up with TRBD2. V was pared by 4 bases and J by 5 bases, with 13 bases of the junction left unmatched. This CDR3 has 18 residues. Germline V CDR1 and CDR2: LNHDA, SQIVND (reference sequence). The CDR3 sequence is CASSTTRTSGRRIDTQYF. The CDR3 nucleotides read TGTGCCAGTAGTACCACGCGCACTAGCGGGAGGCGAATAGATACGCAGTATTTT.

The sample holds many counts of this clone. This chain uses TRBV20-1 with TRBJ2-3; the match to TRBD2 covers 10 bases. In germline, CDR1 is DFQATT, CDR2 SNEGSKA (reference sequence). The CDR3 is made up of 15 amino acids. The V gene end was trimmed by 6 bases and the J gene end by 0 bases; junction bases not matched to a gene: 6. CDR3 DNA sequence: TGCAGTGCCGCAGGACTAGCGGACAGCACAGATACGCAGTATTTT. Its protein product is CSAAGLADSTDTQYF.

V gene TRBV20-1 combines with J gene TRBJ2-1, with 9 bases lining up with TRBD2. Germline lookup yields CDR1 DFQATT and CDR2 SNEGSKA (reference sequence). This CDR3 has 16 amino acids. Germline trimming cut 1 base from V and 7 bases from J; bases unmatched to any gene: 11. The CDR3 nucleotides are TGCAGTGCTAGAGTCACTAGCGGGCCAGGGGCAAATGAGCAGTTCTTC. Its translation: CSARVTSGPGANEQFF.

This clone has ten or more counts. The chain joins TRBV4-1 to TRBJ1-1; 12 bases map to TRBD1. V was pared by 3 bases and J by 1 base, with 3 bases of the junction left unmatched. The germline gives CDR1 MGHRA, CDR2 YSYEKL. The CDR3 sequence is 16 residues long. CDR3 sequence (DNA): TGCGCCAGCAGCCAGGGACAGGGGGCCTGGAACACTGAAGCTTTCTTT. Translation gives CASSQGQGAWNTEAFF.

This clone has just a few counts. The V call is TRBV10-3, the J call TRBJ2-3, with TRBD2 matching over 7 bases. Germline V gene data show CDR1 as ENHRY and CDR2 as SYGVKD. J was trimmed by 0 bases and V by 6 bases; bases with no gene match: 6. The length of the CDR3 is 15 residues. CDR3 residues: CAISGGRTSTDTQYF. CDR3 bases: TGTGCCATCAGCGGGGGGAGAACTAGCACAGATACGCAGTATTTT.

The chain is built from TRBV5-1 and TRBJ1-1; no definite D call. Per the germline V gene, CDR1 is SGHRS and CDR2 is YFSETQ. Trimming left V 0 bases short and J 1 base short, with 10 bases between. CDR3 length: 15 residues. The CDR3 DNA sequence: TGCGCCAGCAGCTTGGTCGGCAGTTCGAACACTGAAGCTTTCTTT. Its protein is CASSLVGSSNTEAFF.

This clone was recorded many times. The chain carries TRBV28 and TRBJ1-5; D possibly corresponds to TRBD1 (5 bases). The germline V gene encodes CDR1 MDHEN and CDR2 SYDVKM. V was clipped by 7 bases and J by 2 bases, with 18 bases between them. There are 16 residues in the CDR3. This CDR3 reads CASIGALGGGNQPQHF. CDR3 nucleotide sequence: TGTGCCAGCATCGGGGCACTTGGGGGGGGCAATCAGCCCCAGCATTTT.